The source of this T cell receptor beta chain is a study of somatic mutations in cytotoxic T cells in rheumatoid arthritis. Findings and caveats of the study: About an eighth of the roughly 60 patients had a largest CD8+ clone above 20% of CD8+ cells.

With regard to this clone: Antigen: not known.

Produced via immunoSEQ multiplex PCR; TCRdb's table is partial and in-frame only. The table records fewer than 30,000 clones, roughly 70% of them present only once. This CDR3 has 14 amino acids. Trimming left V 6 bases short and J 4 bases short, with 16 bases between. CDR1 SQVTM and CDR2 ANQGSEA come from the germline V gene. The specimen was CD8+ T cells sorted from blood. This sequence was found in a young woman in good health. This sequence joins TRBV29-1 and TRBJ2-1, with D tentatively TRBD2 (7 bases). This CDR3 reads CSVDGGRVYNEQFF. DNA of the CDR3: TGCAGCGTCGACGGGGGGCGCGTGTACAATGAGCAGTTCTTC.